A single sample gave rise to the 4 T cell receptor beta chains below, sequenced in a study of T cell repertoires in cytomegalovirus infection. TCRdb fed the reads into MiXCR, producing one record per CDR3 protein. The sample records roughly 920,000 distinct CDR3 sequences, roughly 30% being singletons. These receptors have no identified antigens. The material was cultured CD8+ T cells from PBMCs, obtained from culture after CMV antigen stimulation. Receptors were obtained from a human donor in good health (CMV status not recorded). Some clones in this sample may be carry-over from other donors' samples.

This clonotype was recorded a few times. The chain has TRBV27 and TRBJ1-1, with D tentatively TRBD1 (5 bases). The length of the CDR3 is 15 residues. Trimming took off 4 bases at V and 4 bases at J, with 16 bases between the two ends. CDR1 and CDR2 from the germline V gene are MNHEY and SMNVEV (reference sequence). The CDR3 sequence: CASSSPGGGITEAFF. The CDR3 DNA reads as TGTGCCAGCAGTTCCCCGGGGGGAGGAATCACTGAAGCTTTCTTT.

This clonotype was counted only a few times. This chain links TRBV4-2 with TRBJ2-3, with D tentatively TRBD1 or TRBD2 (5 bases each). The CDR3 extends over 15 amino acids. Deletions cut 0 bases from V and 4 bases from J, with 11 bases between. Looked up from germline, CDR1 is LGHNA and CDR2 is YNFKEQ. CDR3 amino acids: CASSQDRGEADTQYF. DNA for the CDR3: TGTGCCAGCAGCCAAGATCGGGGCGAGGCAGATACGCAGTATTTT.

The chain recombines TRBV2 with TRBJ2-5, with 9 bases that match TRBD1. Unmatched junction bases numbered 11, after V lost 7 bases and J lost 5 bases. This CDR3 is built from 15 residues. Germline CDR1 is SNHLY and CDR2 is FYNNEI. In nucleotides, the CDR3 is TGTGCCAGCACCGCCGGGACAGGGTCGTTTGAGACCCAGTACTTC. This gives the protein CASTAGTGSFETQYF.

The rearrangement links TRBV4-1 to TRBJ2-3, with a weak D call TRBD1 (5 bases). CDR3 length: 15 amino acids. The V and J ends lost 3 bases and 6 bases respectively, with 16 bases between them. Germline CDR1 and CDR2: MGHRA and YSYEKL. In DNA, the CDR3 is TGCGCCAGCAGCCAGGGTCAGGGCGGCATGGATACGCAGTATTTT. Translated: CASSQGQGGMDTQYF.